The present entry profiles one T cell receptor (beta chain) with its context. The CDR3 runs 13 residues. V was cut by 9 bases and J by 0 bases, with 9 bases left in between. In germline, CDR1 is SGHRS, CDR2 YFSETQ. The sample originates from a study of blood T cell repertoires in COVID-19. Whole-study context: Acute-phase and convalescent COVID-19 samples originated in the United States, Italy and Spain. The analysed material was cDNA or gDNA that came from T cells, B-cell-depleted T cells, or PBMCs.

Only in-frame clones appear in the TCRdb table, and some are missing; sequencing was by immunoSEQ multiplex PCR. The data contain about 42,000 clones, about 85% of them singletons. The rearrangement joins TRBV5-1 to TRBJ1-4; D remains ambiguous. The sequence was collected from a man aged 45-65 years with active COVID-19. The material sequenced was peripheral blood. CDR3 DNA: TGCGCCACCAGGAGCGCAACTAATGAAAAACTGTTTTTT. Its protein is CATRSATNEKLFF.